This TCR beta chain was retrieved from a study of shared clonotypes between healthy human individuals. General study points: With few donors, the genetic and exposure-history diversity represented was limited.

Notes on this clone: Its matching antigen is unknown.

TCRdb's table, derived via immunoSEQ multiplex PCR, lists solely in-frame clones and lacks some. The data hold about 110,000 clones, with less than 75% observed a single time. The CDR3 is 15 amino acids. V was trimmed by 2 bases and J by 3 bases, leaving 14 bases between them. Germline V CDR1 and CDR2: MNHEY, SVGAGI. This chain links TRBV6-5 with TRBJ2-7; possibly TRBD1 for D (5 bases). The sequenced sample consisted of memory CD8+ T cells sorted from blood. Sample subset: CD45RO+ cells pooled with CCR7-negative TemRA cells. The TCR sequence derives from a woman aged 30 to 39 in good health. The CDR3: CASSYEERRGYEQYF. The CDR3, as DNA: TGTGCCAGCAGTTACGAAGAGCGAAGGGGCTACGAGCAGTACTTC.